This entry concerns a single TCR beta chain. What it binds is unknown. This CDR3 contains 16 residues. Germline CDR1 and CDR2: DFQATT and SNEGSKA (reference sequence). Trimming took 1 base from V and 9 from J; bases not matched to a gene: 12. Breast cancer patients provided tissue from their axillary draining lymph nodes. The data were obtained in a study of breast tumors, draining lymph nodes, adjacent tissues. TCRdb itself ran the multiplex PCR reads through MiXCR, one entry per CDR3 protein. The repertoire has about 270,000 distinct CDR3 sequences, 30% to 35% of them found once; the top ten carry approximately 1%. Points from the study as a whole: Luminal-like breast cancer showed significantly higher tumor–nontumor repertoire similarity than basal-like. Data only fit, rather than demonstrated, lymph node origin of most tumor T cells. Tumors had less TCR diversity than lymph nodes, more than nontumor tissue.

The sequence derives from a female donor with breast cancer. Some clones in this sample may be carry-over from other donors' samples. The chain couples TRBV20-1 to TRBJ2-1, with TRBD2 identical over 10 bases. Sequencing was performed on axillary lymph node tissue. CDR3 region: CSARGALAGGRFEQFF. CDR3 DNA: TGCAGTGCTAGAGGGGCCTTAGCGGGAGGACGCTTTGAGCAGTTCTTC.